This T cell receptor beta chain was identified in a study of shared clonotypes between healthy human individuals. Broader study findings: Of the naive CD4 clonotypes, roughly 5% were shared across a handful of donors.

CD8 cells regarded as naive lacked CD45RO, were positively chosen for CCR7, and omitted terminally differentiated effector memory CD45RA+ cells. In germline, CDR1 is MGHRA, CDR2 YSYEKL. After removal of 3 bases from V and 4 bases from J, the junction contained 3 bases not matched to a gene. CDR3 length: 16 amino acids. A remark on this clone: Its specificity is not known.

Sequencing was performed with immunoSEQ multiplex PCR; in TCRdb, only in-frame clones are kept and a portion is missing. In the table there are about 1,800,000 clones, over 85% of which are singletons. This sequence was found in a man aged 18 to 29 in good health. Sequencing was done on a sample of naive CD8+ T cells sorted from blood. This chain joins TRBV4-1 and TRBJ2-1; the match to TRBD2 covers 13 bases. The CDR3 DNA is TGCGCCAGCAGCCAGGGGACTAGCGGGATTTACAATGAGCAGTTCTTC. Translating gives CASSQGTSGIYNEQFF.